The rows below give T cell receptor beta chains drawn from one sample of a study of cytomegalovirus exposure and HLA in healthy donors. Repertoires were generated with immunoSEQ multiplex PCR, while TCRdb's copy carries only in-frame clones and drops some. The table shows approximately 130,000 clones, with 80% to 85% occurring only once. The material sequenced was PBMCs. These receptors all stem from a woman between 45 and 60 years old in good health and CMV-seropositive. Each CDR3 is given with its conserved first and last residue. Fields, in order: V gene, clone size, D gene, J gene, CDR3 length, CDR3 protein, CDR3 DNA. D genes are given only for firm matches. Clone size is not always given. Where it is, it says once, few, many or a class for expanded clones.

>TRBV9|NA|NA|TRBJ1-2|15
CASSATGTTNYGYTF
TGTGCCAGCAGCGCTACAGGGACTACTAACTATGGCTACACCTTC
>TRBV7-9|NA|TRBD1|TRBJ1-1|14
CANSLARDREEAFF
TGTGCCAACAGCTTAGCCCGGGACAGAGAGGAAGCTTTCTTT
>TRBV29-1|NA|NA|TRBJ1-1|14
CSVDLRLGATEAFF
TGCAGCGTTGACCTCCGATTGGGGGCCACTGAAGCTTTCTTT
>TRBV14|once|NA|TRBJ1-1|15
CASSHDGHMNTEAFF
TGTGCCAGCAGCCATGATGGCCACATGAACACTGAAGCTTTCTTT
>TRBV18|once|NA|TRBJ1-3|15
CASSPPRGSGNTIYF
TGTGCCAGCTCACCACCGAGGGGGTCTGGAAACACCATATATTTT
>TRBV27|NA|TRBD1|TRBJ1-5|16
CASSNDPTGGTQPQHF
TGTGCCAGCAGTAACGATCCGACAGGGGGGACTCAGCCCCAGCATTTT
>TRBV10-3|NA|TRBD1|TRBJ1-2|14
CAISGQGTNYGYTF
TGTGCCATCAGCGGACAGGGCACTAACTATGGCTACACCTTC
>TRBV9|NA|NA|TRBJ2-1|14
CASSQRTYSGEQFF
TGTGCCAGCAGCCAACGGACTTACTCGGGGGAGCAGTTCTTC
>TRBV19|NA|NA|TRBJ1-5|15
CASSIAGDSNQPQHF
TGTGCCAGTAGTATAGCAGGGGACAGCAATCAGCCCCAGCATTTT
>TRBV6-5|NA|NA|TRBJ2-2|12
CASSSFLGELFF
TGTGCCAGCAGTTCGTTCCTCGGGGAGCTGTTTTTT
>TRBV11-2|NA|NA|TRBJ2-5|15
CASSRAPSTGETQYF
TGTGCCAGCAGCCGAGCCCCGTCGACAGGAGAGACCCAGTACTTC
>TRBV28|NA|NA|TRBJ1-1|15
CATSKGYGSNTEAFF
TGTGCCACCTCGAAGGGGTATGGGTCGAACACTGAAGCTTTCTTT
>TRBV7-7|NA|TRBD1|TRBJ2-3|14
CASSQDRGTDTQYF
TGTGCTAGCAGCCAGGACAGGGGCACAGATACGCAGTATTTT
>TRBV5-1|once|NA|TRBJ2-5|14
CASAQGGLQETQYF
TGCGCCAGCGCACAGGGTGGGCTCCAAGAGACCCAGTACTTC
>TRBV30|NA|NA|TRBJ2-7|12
CAWSVRGYEQYF
TGTGCCTGGAGTGTCAGGGGCTACGAGCAGTACTTC
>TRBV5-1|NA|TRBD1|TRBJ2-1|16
CASSLAGTGEANEQFF
TGCGCCAGCAGCTTGGCCGGGACAGGGGAAGCCAATGAGCAGTTCTTC
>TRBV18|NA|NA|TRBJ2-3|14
CASSAASGTDTQYF
TGTGCCAGCTCAGCGGCTAGCGGCACAGATACGCAGTATTTT
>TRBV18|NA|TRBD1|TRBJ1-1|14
CASSRGTGFGEAFF
TGTGCCAGCTCACGCGGGACAGGGTTTGGGGAAGCTTTCTTT
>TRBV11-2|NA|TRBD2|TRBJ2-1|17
CASSLEGTSGSPNEQFF
TGTGCCAGCAGCTTAGAGGGGACTAGCGGGAGTCCCAATGAGCAGTTCTTC
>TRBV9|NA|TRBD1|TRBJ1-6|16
CASSWEPTGVNSPLHF
TGTGCCAGCAGCTGGGAACCGACAGGGGTCAATTCACCCCTCCACTTT
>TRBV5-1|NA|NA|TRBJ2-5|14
CASSLGKLEETQYF
TGCGCCAGCAGCTTGGGTAAGCTAGAGGAGACCCAGTACTTC
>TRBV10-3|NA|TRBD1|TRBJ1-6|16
CATRRTGVADPSPLHF
TGTGCCACCCGTCGCACAGGGGTAGCGGACCCCTCACCCCTCCACTTT
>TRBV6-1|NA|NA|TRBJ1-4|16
CASSGGMGAGEEKLFF
TGTGCCAGCAGTGGAGGCATGGGGGCCGGGGAAGAAAAACTGTTTTTT
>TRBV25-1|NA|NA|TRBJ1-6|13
CASSEPGLSPLHF
TGTGCCAGCAGTGAACCAGGGCTATCACCCCTCCACTTT
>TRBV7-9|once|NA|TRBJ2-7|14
CASSLVSGSVEQYF
TGTGCCAGCAGCTTAGTCTCAGGGTCGGTCGAGCAGTACTTC
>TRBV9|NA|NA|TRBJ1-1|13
CASSSQVNTEAFF
TGTGCCAGCAGCTCCCAGGTGAACACTGAAGCTTTCTTT
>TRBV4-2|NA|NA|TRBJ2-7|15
CASSQDPGRHYEQYF
TGTGCCAGCAGCCAAGATCCTGGGAGGCACTACGAGCAGTACTTC
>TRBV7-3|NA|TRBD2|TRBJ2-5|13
CASSPRGGQTQYF
TGTGCCAGCAGCCCACGGGGGGGGCAGACCCAGTACTTC
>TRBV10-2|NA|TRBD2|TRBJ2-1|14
CASIPGLAGGQRVF
TGCGCCAGCATTCCGGGACTAGCGGGGGGGCAAAGGGTCTTC
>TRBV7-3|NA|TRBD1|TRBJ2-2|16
CASSQLGQGWTGELFF
TGTGCCAGCAGCCAATTAGGACAGGGCTGGACCGGGGAGCTGTTTTTT
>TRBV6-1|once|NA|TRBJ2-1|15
CASSERGRGRNEQFF
TGTGCCAGCAGTGAAAGGGGCAGGGGAAGAAATGAGCAGTTCTTC
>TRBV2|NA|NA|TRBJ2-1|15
CASTFRDGSYNEQFF
TGTGCCAGCACATTTAGAGATGGTTCTTACAATGAGCAGTTCTTC
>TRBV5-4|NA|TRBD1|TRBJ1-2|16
CASSLGGQGGFYGYTF
TGTGCCAGCAGCTTGGGGGGACAGGGAGGCTTCTATGGCTACACCTTC
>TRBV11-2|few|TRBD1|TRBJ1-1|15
CASSLLGQVNTEAFF
TGTGCCAGCAGCCTCCTTGGACAGGTGAACACTGAAGCTTTCTTT
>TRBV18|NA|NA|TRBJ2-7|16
CASSSRTAGSSYEQYF
TGTGCCAGCTCATCTCGGACGGCGGGAAGCTCCTACGAGCAGTACTTC
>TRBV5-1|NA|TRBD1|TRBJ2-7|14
CASKKGTGADEQYF
TGCGCCAGCAAAAAGGGGACAGGGGCGGACGAGCAGTACTTC
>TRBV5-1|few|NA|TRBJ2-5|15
CASRAQAGVAETQYF
TGCGCCAGCCGCGCTCAGGCAGGGGTGGCCGAGACCCAGTACTTC
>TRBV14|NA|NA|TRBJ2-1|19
CASSQARGRVLLRDNEQFF
TGTGCCAGCAGCCAAGCCCGGGGAAGGGTTTTACTCAGAGACAATGAGCAGTTCTTC
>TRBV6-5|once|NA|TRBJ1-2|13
CASKRPWDYGYTF
TGTGCCAGCAAGCGACCTTGGGACTATGGCTACACCTTC